What follows are 5 T cell receptor beta chains derived from one specimen sequenced in a study of memory CD4+ T cells and cytomegalovirus serostatus. Single viable CD3+CD4+CD8-CD45RO+ cells were sorted as the memory CD4+ T cells. Some clones are missing from TCRdb's copy, which holds only in-frame ones; the method was immunoSEQ multiplex PCR. The table shows 50,000 to 65,000 clones, with approximately 71% occurring only once. The sequencing sample was made of memory CD4+ T cells from blood. Receptor source: an adult in good health and CMV-seronegative.

Only one count was recorded for this clone. V and J are TRBV30 and TRBJ1-6; D not certain. With 4 bases removed from V and 12 bases from J, the gap between germline ends came to 19 bases. CDR1 GTSNPN and CDR2 SVGIG come from the germline V gene (reference sequence). The CDR3 sequence is 14 residues long. In nucleotides, the CDR3 is TGTGCCTGGAAGAATAGGGCAGGCCCACGACCCCTCCACTTT. This sequence encodes CAWKNRAGPRPLHF.

This clone was observed once. The chain recombines TRBV9 with TRBJ1-2; 10 nucleotides align to TRBD1. CDR3 length equals 16 residues. The germline V gene encodes CDR1 SGDLS and CDR2 YYNGEE. Trimming at V came to 4 bases and at J to 7 bases, leaving 13 bases not matched to a gene. Here the CDR3 reads CASSSDLGTGDVGYTF. The DNA for the CDR3 is TGTGCCAGCAGCTCCGACCTGGGGACAGGGGATGTTGGCTACACCTTC.

The chain has TRBV7-2 and TRBJ1-5; 7 positions agree with TRBD1. This CDR3 contains 16 residues. From germline, CDR1 is SGHTA and CDR2 FQGNSA. The V gene end was trimmed by 5 bases and the J gene end by 4 bases; junction bases not matched to a gene: 11. Here the CDR3 reads CASSPRQGGKNQPQHF. The DNA for the CDR3 is TGTGCCAGCAGCCCGCGACAGGGTGGGAAAAATCAGCCCCAGCATTTT.

The chain joins TRBV2 to TRBJ2-4; 9 nucleotides align to TRBD2. Germline CDR1 and CDR2: SNHLY and FYNNEI. The CDR3 is 15 amino acids. The V segment lost 0 bases and the J segment 7 bases; nucleotides outside the gene matches: 4. CDR3 protein: CASSEAGGRGNIQYF. The CDR3 DNA sequence: TGTGCCAGCAGTGAAGCGGGCGGGAGGGGGAACATTCAGTACTTC.

The chain recombines TRBV5-4 with TRBJ2-5; TRBD1 aligns across 11 bases. The CDR3 is made up of 13 amino acids. Germline CDR1 reads SGHNT; CDR2 reads YYREEE (reference sequence). J was trimmed by 4 bases and V by 4 bases; bases with no gene match: 0. In nucleotides, the CDR3 is TGTGCCAGCAGCGGACAGGGGGCAGAGACCCAGTACTTC. Its protein product is CASSGQGAETQYF. The full variable domain, rest sourced from reference TRBV5-4 and TRBJ2-5, is ETGVTQSPTHLIKTRGQQVTLRCSSQSGHNTVSWYQQALGQGPQFIFQYYREEENGRGNFPPRFSGLQFPNYSSELNVNALELDDSALYLCASSGQGAETQYFGPGTRLLVL.